In this sample, the clone carrying this T cell receptor beta chain turned up many times. Its antigen is as yet unknown. This specimen belongs to a study of spatial heterogeneity in lung cancer. Study-wide results and limits: Within tumors, counts of expanded alpha and beta TCRs tracked tumor mutation counts. The recorded estimate of tumor T cell coverage is 6% to 9% for alpha chains and about 14% for beta chains.

In germline, CDR1 is SGDLS, CDR2 YYNGEE. This CDR3 comprises 14 residues. V lost 0 bases and J 1 base, leaving 7 bases between the germline ends. TCRdb itself ran the 5' RACE reads through MiXCR, one entry per CDR3 protein. The data show roughly 8,400 distinct CDR3 sequences, 4.5% seen once. Time point given: sample taken at primary tumor resection. The donor group consisted of around 70 patients who had untreated, early-stage non-small cell lung cancer. Whole RNA obtained from tumor, nontumor lung or frozen PBMC underwent sequencing without sorting. The clonotype was recovered from a female donor with early-stage non-small cell lung cancer. Sequenced material: lung tumor tissue, taken at surgery. J is TRBJ2-5 and V is TRBV9; a weak D match, TRBD1 (5 bases). The CDR3 loop is CASSVGDSQETQYF. CDR3 coding DNA: TGTGCCAGCAGCGTAGGTGACAGCCAAGAGACCCAGTACTTC.